These 9 T cell receptor beta chains were sequenced from one sample in a study of shared T cell receptors in the human thymus. The repertoire was sequenced with immunoSEQ multiplex PCR; TCRdb's copy has only in-frame clones and lacks some. The repertoire holds 700,000 or so clones, approximately 83% seen once, with under 0.012% in the top ten. In addition, the sample was reused for a study of human thymus T cells.

Sequenced input: thymocytes. Source of these receptors: a girl less than two years old with a congenital heart defect.

This clone was recorded a few times. This rearrangement joins TRBV27 to TRBJ2-1; TRBD2 matches at 8 bases. The CDR3 totals 16 residues. Per germline, CDR1 MNHEY and CDR2 SMNVEV (reference sequence). Unmatched junction bases numbered 8, after V lost 5 bases and J lost 2 bases. The CDR3 loop reads CASSPMRGAPYNEQFF. As DNA, the CDR3 is TGTGCCAGCAGTCCAATGCGGGGGGCCCCCTACAATGAGCAGTTCTTC.

The rearrangement links TRBV7-3 to TRBJ2-7, with a tentative D call TRBD1 (6 bases). CDR3 length equals 19 residues. The ends were cut back, 1 base at V and 6 bases at J, with 28 bases in the middle. CDR1 and CDR2 from the germline V gene are SGHTA and FQGTGA. The CDR3 nucleotides are TGTGCCAGCAGCTTAAGAAATACGCCAATCGGACAGATCGACGTCGAGCAGTACTTC. Encoded protein: CASSLRNTPIGQIDVEQYF.

V gene TRBV5-1 combines with J gene TRBJ2-6, with a possible D match to TRBD1 (6 bases). Germline CDR1 is SGHRS and CDR2 is YFSETQ. The length of the CDR3 is 21 residues. The V end was cut by 3 bases, the J end by 0 bases, with 25 bases between. The CDR3 sequence: CASSYQSKDRLHHSGANVLTF. Here the CDR3 DNA reads TGCGCCAGCAGCTACCAATCTAAGGACAGACTCCATCACTCTGGGGCCAACGTCCTGACTTTC.

The chain combines TRBV5-1 with TRBJ1-1; no reliable D call. This CDR3 region has 15 residues. Germline CDR1 is SGHRS and CDR2 is YFSETQ. V was trimmed by 1 base and J by 3 bases, leaving 13 bases between them. For the CDR3, the DNA is TGCGCCAGCAGCTTGTTTGGCGCGGATTACACTGAAGCTTTCTTT. It specifies CASSLFGADYTEAFF.

The chain has TRBV7-6 and TRBJ1-1; the D is unclear. V was shortened by 4 bases and J by 10 bases, with 13 bases between the two germline ends. The CDR3 is made up of 12 amino acids. Germline V gene data show CDR1 as SGHVS and CDR2 as FNYEAQ. The DNA for the CDR3 is TGTGCCAGCAGCTCCTCCCAGGTTGGAGCTTTCTTT. This encodes CASSSSQVGAFF.

Comments on this clone: This CDR3 is also generated by other DNA sequences in the sample. J is TRBJ1-1 and V is TRBV7-9, with D unclear. The V gene's germline CDR1 is SEHNR and CDR2 FQNEAQ (reference sequence). Trimming cost V 5 bases and J 1 base, with 8 bases left between them. The CDR3 loop spans 13 amino acids. Here the CDR3 reads CASSRGKNTEAFF. CDR3 coding DNA: TGTGCCAGCAGCCGCGGAAAGAACACTGAAGCTTTCTTT. The full variable domain, with the rest looked up from reference TRBV7-9 and TRBJ1-1, is DTGVSQNPRHKITKRGQNVTFRCDPISEHNRLYWYRQTLGQGPEFLTYFQNEAQLEKSRLLSDRFSAERPKGSFSTLEIQRTEQGDSAMYLCASSRGKNTEAFFGQGTRLTVV.

This chain connects TRBV6-1 to TRBJ2-7; a weak D match, TRBD1 (5 bases). This CDR3 region has 16 residues. The germline V gene has CDR1 MNHNS and CDR2 SASEGT. V gave up 2 bases and J gave up 1 base, with 15 bases separating them. The CDR3 protein is CASSERLFAGSYEQYF. Here the CDR3 DNA reads TGTGCCAGCAGTGAAAGGTTGTTTGCAGGGTCCTACGAGCAGTACTTC.

This chain joins TRBV7-6 and TRBJ2-7, with 8 bases lining up with TRBD1. CDR1 SGHVS and CDR2 FNYEAQ come from the germline V gene. This CDR3 region has 15 residues. V lost 5 bases, J lost 5 bases, and 11 bases stayed unmatched. The chain's CDR3 is CASSPLYEGQDEQYF. The CDR3 DNA is TGTGCCAGCAGCCCCCTTTATGAGGGACAGGACGAGCAGTACTTC.

CDR3 loop: CASSRGWLTGTLFNEQFF. CDR3 bases: TGTGCCAGCAGCCGAGGGTGGCTAACAGGGACCCTCTTCAATGAGCAGTTCTTC. The rearrangement links TRBV9 to TRBJ2-1; D is perhaps TRBD1 (6 bases). V lost 4 bases, J lost 6 bases, and 26 bases lay in between. Germline loops: CDR1 SGDLS, CDR2 YYNGEE. The CDR3 runs 18 residues. The complete variable domain, with remaining parts taken from reference TRBV9 and TRBJ2-1, reads DSGVTQTPKHLITATGQRVTLRCSPRSGDLSVYWYQQSLDQGLQFLIQYYNGEERAKGNILERFSAQQFPDLHSELNLSSLELGDSALYFCASSRGWLTGTLFNEQFFGPGTRLTVL.